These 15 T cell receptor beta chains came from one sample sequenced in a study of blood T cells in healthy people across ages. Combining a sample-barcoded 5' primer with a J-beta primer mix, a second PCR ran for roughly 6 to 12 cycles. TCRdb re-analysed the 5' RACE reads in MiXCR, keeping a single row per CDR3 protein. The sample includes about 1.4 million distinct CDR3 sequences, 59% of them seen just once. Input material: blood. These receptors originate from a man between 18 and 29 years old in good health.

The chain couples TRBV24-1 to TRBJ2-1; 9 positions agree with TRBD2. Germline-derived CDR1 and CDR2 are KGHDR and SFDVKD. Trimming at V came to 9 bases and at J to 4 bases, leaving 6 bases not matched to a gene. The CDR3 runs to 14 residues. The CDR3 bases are TGTGCCACCCGAGCGGGGGGCCTATACAATGAGCAGTTCTTC. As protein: CATRAGGLYNEQFF.

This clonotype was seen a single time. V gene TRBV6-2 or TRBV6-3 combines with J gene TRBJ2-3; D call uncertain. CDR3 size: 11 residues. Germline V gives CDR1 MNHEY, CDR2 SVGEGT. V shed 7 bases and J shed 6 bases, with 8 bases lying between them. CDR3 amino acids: CASMQTDTQYF. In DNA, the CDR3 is TGTGCCAGCATGCAGACCGATACGCAGTATTTT.

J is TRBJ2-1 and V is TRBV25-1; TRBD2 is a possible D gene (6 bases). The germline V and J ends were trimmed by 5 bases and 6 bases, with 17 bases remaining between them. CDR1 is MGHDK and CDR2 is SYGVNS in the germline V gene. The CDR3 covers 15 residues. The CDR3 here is CASSSARENVNEQFF. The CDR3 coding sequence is TGTGCCAGCAGTTCCGCACGGGAGAATGTCAATGAGCAGTTCTTC.

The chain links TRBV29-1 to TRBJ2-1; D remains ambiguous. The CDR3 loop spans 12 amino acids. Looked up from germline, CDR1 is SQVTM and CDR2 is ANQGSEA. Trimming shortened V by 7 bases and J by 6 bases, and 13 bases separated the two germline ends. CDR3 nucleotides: TGCAGCGCGGTGGAGCATTTCAATGAGCAGTTCTTC. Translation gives CSAVEHFNEQFF.

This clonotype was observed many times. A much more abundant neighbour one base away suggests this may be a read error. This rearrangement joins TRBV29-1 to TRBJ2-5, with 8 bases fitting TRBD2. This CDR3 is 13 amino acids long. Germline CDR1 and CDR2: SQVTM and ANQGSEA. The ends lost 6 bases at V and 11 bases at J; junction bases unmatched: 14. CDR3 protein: CSVAAGDRNEQYF. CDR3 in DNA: TGCAGCGTAGCAGCGGGAGACCGGAATGAGCAGTACTTC.

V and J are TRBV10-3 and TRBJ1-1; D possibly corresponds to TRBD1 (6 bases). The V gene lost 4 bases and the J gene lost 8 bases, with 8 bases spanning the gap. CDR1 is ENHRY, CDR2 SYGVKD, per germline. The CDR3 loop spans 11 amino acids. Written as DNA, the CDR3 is TGTGCCATCAGTGGGGGGGGCGAAGCTTTCTTT. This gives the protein CAISGGGEAFF.

Here the CDR3 reads CASSEWTAEGYTF. For the CDR3, the DNA is TGTGCCAGCAGTGAATGGACAGCGGAGGGCTACACCTTC. The chain has TRBV25-1 and TRBJ1-2; maybe TRBD1 (6 bases). The germline V and J ends were trimmed by 1 base and 8 bases, with 11 bases remaining between them. The CDR3 sequence is 13 residues long. Germline V gene sequence: CDR1 MGHDK, CDR2 SYGVNS.

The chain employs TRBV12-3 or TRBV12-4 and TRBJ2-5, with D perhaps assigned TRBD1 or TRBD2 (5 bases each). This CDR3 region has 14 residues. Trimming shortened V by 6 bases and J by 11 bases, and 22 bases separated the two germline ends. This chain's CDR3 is CASRPDSHPREQYF. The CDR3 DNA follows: TGTGCCAGCAGACCCGACAGCCATCCTAGGGAGCAGTACTTC.

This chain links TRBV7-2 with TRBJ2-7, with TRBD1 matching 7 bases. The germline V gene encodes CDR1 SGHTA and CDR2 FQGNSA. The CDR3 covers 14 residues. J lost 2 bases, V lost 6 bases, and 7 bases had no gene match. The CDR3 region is CASRKTGIPYEQYF. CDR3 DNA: TGTGCCAGCAGAAAGACAGGGATCCCCTACGAGCAGTACTTC. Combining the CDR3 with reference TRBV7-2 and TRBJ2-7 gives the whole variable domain GAGVSQSPSNKVTEKGKDVELRCDPISGHTALYWYRQSLGQGLEFLIYFQGNSAPDKSGLPSDRFSAERTGGSVSTLTIQRTQQEDSAVYLCASRKTGIPYEQYFGPGTRLTVT.

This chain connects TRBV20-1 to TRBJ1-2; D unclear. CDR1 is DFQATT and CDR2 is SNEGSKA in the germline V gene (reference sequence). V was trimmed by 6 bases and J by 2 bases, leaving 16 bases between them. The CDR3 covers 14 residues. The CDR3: CSAPRVAANYGYTF. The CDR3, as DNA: TGCAGTGCCCCGAGGGTAGCGGCGAACTATGGCTACACCTTC.

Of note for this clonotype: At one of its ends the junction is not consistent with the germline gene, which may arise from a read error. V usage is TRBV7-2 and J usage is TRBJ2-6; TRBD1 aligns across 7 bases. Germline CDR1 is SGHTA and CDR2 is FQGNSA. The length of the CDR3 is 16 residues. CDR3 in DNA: TGTGCCAGCAGCTCTAGACAGGGCTCTGGGGTCAACGTCCTGACTTTC. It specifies CASSSRQGSGVNVLTF.

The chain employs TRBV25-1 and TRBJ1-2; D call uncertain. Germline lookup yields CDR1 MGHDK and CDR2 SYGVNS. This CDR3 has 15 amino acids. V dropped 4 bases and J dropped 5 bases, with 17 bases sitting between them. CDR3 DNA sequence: TGTGCCAGCAGTGCCGCTACAGTGACCCATTATGGCTACACCTTC. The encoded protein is CASSAATVTHYGYTF.

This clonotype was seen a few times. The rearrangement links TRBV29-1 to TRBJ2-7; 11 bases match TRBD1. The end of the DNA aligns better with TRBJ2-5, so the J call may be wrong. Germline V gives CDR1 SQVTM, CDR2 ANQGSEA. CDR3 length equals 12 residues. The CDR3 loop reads CSAKGQGGTQYF. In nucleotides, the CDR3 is TGCAGCGCCAAGGGACAGGGGGGGACCCAGTACTTC.

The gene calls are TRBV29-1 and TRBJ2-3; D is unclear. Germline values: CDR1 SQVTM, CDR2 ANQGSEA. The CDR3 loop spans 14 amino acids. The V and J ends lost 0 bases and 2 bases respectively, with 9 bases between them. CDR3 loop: CSVEDRPNTDTQYF. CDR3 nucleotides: TGCAGCGTTGAAGATCGGCCCAACACAGATACGCAGTATTTT.

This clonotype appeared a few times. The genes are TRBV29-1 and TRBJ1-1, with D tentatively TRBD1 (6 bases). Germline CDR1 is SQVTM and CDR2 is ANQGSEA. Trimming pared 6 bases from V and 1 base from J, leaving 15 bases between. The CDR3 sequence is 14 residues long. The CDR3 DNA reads TGCAGCGTATTTTTCACAGGGTCGAACACTGAAGCTTTCTTT. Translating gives CSVFFTGSNTEAFF.